The present T cell receptor (beta chain) was sequenced within a study of CD8 T cells in ankylosing spondylitis. Study-level findings and limits: Enrichment of disease-linked clones was reportedly significant in matched ankylosing spondylitis synovial fluid. Within ankylosing spondylitis blood, a TCR beta motif made up of eight highly homologous variants appeared to be characteristic. Previous work reported some of these motif variants in the synovial fluid and blood of reactive arthritis. Relatively scarce in peripheral blood, disease-linked clones were CD8+.

The sample holds many counts of this clonotype. Its antigen is not identified. In making TCR beta libraries, quantitative 5'-RACE with molecular barcodes was used. TCRdb processed the 5' RACE reads anew with MiXCR; each CDR3 protein has one entry. The sample lists about 540,000 distinct CDR3 sequences; about an eighth were seen once. The ends were cut back, 2 bases at V and 9 bases at J, with 15 bases in the middle. Germline CDR1 reads SGHDT; CDR2 reads YYEEEE. The CDR3 is 15 amino acids. The chain combines TRBV5-6 with TRBJ1-6, with D possibly TRBD1 on 6 matching bases. The receptor was isolated from a male donor with ankylosing spondylitis. Input material: blood, either unsorted or a sorted T cell fraction (not recorded which). CDR3 protein: CASSLQGLAGSPLHF. The CDR3 DNA reads TGTGCCAGCAGCTTACAGGGCCTCGCGGGTTCACCCCTCCACTTT.